Sequencing of this T cell receptor beta chain was carried out in a study of T cells in Graves' hyperthyroidism and ophthalmopathy. This clonotype was observed many times. What it binds is not known. Researchers amplified the TCR beta CDR3 regions from RNA transcripts. HTBI primers were the set used in a first-round RT-PCR of the TCR CDR3. TCRdb redid the calling of the multiplex PCR reads with MiXCR, one entry per CDR3 protein. Of roughly 300,000 distinct CDR3 sequences listed, roughly 21% are singletons. The germline V gene has CDR1 SQVTM and CDR2 ANQGSEA. The CDR3 sequence is 14 residues long. Trimming at V came to 6 bases and at J to 5 bases, leaving 8 bases not matched to a gene. Overall study findings and caveats: Most clonotypes that expanded in the thyroid above 0.001 also showed up in blood. Ophthalmopathy was model-predicted a median approximately 6.9 months pre-onset.

The sequence was obtained from a woman aged 45-60 years with Graves' hyperthyroidism. The sequenced material came from blood. The V gene is TRBV29-1, the J gene TRBJ2-5; 11 nucleotides agree with TRBD2. The chain's CDR3 is CSVPGLAAGETQYF. In nucleotides, the CDR3 is TGCAGCGTCCCGGGACTAGCGGCCGGGGAGACCCAGTACTTC. Combining the CDR3 with reference TRBV29-1 and TRBJ2-5 gives the whole variable domain SAVISQKPSRDICQRGTSLTIQCQVDSQVTMMFWYRQQPGQSLTLIATANQGSEATYESGFVIDKFPISRPNLTFSTLTVSNMSPEDSSIYLCSVPGLAAGETQYFGPGTRLLVL.